In this sample, the clone carrying this T cell receptor (beta chain) turned up many times. This record belongs to a study of early T cells in non-severe SARS-CoV-2 infection. Study context: Sequencing input comprised bulk RNA from unsorted whole blood; chain pairing was not available.

The length of the CDR3 is 16 residues. TCRdb fed the 5' RACE reads into MiXCR, producing one record per CDR3 protein. The profile shows under 80,000 distinct CDR3 sequences, approximately 10% of them singletons. The sequencing sample was made of whole blood. This receptor was identified in an adult who was a healthcare worker with PCR-confirmed SARS-CoV-2 infection or an uninfected control (not recorded which). This rearrangement joins TRBV12-2 to TRBJ2-1; TRBD2 is taken as the D call from the table, unchecked against the DNA. TRBV12-2 is deemed a pseudogene. CDR3 amino acids: CASRIPRTRVFNEQFF. As DNA, the CDR3 is TGTGCAAGTCGCATTCCGCGGACTAGGGTTTTCAATGAGCAGTTCTTC.